This T cell receptor beta chain was identified during a study of tumor-infiltrating lymphocytes in primary liver carcinoma. Comment on this clonotype: Germline is not matched at one junction end, which may reflect a read error.

There are 18 residues in the CDR3. CDR1 and CDR2 (germline): SQVTM, ANQGSEA. Unsorted whole blood yielded blood RNA, and germline DNA was extracted as well. TCR beta cDNA was reverse-transcribed from around 0.55 ug of total RNA. The reaction used a constant-region primer and ProtoScript II reverse transcriptase. TCR beta libraries came from three nested multiplex PCR rounds using slightly modified ARM-PCR. TRBV1-TRBV30 forward primers and a C-beta reverse primer were used in the first two PCR rounds, which each ran for approximately 10 cycles. MiXCR, applied by TCRdb to the multiplex PCR reads, yields one record per CDR3 protein. The sample carries fewer than 350,000 distinct CDR3 sequences, about 60% recorded once.

The sample consisted of peripheral blood. The chain is built from TRBV29-1 and TRBJ2-5, with TRBD2 matching over 13 bases. This clonotype was sampled from a man aged 40-49 years with primary liver carcinoma and hepatitis B virus infection. DNA of the CDR3: TGCAGCGTTGAAATCTGGGACAGGGGGACTAGCGGGAAAGAGACCCAGTACTTT. Encoded protein: CSVEIWDRGTSGKETQYF.